Each of the 18 T cell receptor beta chains below was sequenced from the same sample in a study of OX40 agonist ivuxolimab in advanced cancers. Library prep was done by the immunoSEQ multiplex PCR assay. Entries here come from immuneACCESS through TCRdb and include only in-frame sequences with V and J called. Some clones fail to appear in such tables; in the studies checked, an unresolved V gene covers under half of the shortfall, and the cause of the remainder is unknown. The sample profile shows some 45,000 clones; 70% to 90% of them were found once. Of the sample, 21% falls within the top ten clones. The specimen comprised CD4+ or CD8+ T cells sorted from blood, sampled in a trial of the OX40 agonist ivuxolimab. The receptor source for this set is an adult with an advanced solid tumor such as melanoma, head and neck, liver or kidney cancer.

The chain carries TRBV30 and TRBJ1-2, with D hard to call. The CDR3 covers 13 residues. Germline loops: CDR1 GTSNPN, CDR2 SVGIG (reference sequence). V dropped 3 bases and J dropped 3 bases, with 11 bases sitting between them. Written as DNA, the CDR3 is TGTGCCTGGAGCCAGGACGGGGACTATGGCTACACCTTC. The encoded protein is CAWSQDGDYGYTF.

This clone has just one count. J is TRBJ2-3 and V is TRBV19, with D perhaps matching TRBD2 (7 bases). Germline V CDR1 and CDR2: LNHDA, SQIVND (reference sequence). V shed 0 bases and J shed 2 bases, with 9 bases lying between them. The length of the CDR3 is 15 residues. The CDR3 here is CASSIERGATDTQYF. Written as DNA, the CDR3 is TGTGCCAGTAGTATAGAACGGGGGGCCACAGATACGCAGTATTTT.

The chain links TRBV11-2 to TRBJ2-2; D is unresolved. V was cut by 3 bases and J by 0 bases, with 5 bases left in between. This CDR3 has 14 amino acids. Germline CDR1 and CDR2: SGHAT and FQNNGV. The CDR3 DNA reads TGTGCCAGCAGCTTCGACCCGAACACCGGGGAGCTGTTTTTT. Amino acid sequence: CASSFDPNTGELFF.

This clone came up once. The gene calls are TRBV6-9 and TRBJ1-2; D might be TRBD1 (5 bases). This CDR3 contains 15 residues. CDR1 MNHGY and CDR2 SVAAGI come from the germline V gene. With 6 bases removed from V and 4 bases from J, the gap between germline ends came to 18 bases. The DNA for the CDR3 is TGTGCCAGCAGCCCAAAAACCGGGGCCGCCTATGGCTACACCTTC. Residues: CASSPKTGAAYGYTF.

This chain connects TRBV27 to TRBJ2-7; D possibly matches TRBD1 or TRBD2 (5 bases each). Trimming shortened V by 3 bases and J by 0 bases, and 6 bases separated the two germline ends. This CDR3 region has 13 residues. Germline lookup yields CDR1 MNHEY and CDR2 SMNVEV (reference sequence). The chain's CDR3 is CASSFGTSYEQYF. The CDR3 DNA reads TGTGCCAGCAGTTTTGGGACCTCCTACGAGCAGTACTTC.

The chain combines TRBV28 with TRBJ2-3; the match to TRBD2 covers 8 bases. Germline V gene sequence: CDR1 MDHEN, CDR2 SYDVKM. J gave up 1 base and V 3 bases, and 0 bases lay outside the gene matches. There are 14 residues in the CDR3. The CDR3 here is CASSFGGGTDTQYF. CDR3 in DNA: TGTGCCAGCAGTTTCGGGGGGGGCACAGATACGCAGTATTTT.

The V call is TRBV7-9, the J call TRBJ1-5, with 12 bases matching TRBD1. This CDR3 contains 16 residues. V dropped 4 bases and J dropped 5; count of bases not matched to a gene: 6. Germline CDR1 SEHNR, CDR2 FQNEAQ (reference sequence). The chain's CDR3 is CASSSPGTGGYQPQHF. DNA of the CDR3: TGTGCCAGCAGCTCTCCCGGGACAGGGGGCTATCAGCCCCAGCATTTT. Full variable domain (remainder filled in from reference TRBV7-9 and TRBJ1-5): DTGVSQNPRHKITKRGQNVTFRCDPISEHNRLYWYRQTLGQGPEFLTYFQNEAQLEKSRLLSDRFSAERPKGSFSTLEIQRTEQGDSAMYLCASSSPGTGGYQPQHFGDGTRLSIL.

In regard to this clone: The junction and the germline gene differ at one end; a read error may be behind it. The chain combines TRBV25-1 with TRBJ2-7, with a possible D match to TRBD1 (6 bases). CDR3 length: 14 residues. The germline V gene has CDR1 MGHDK and CDR2 SYGVNS. The CDR3 bases are TGTGCCAACAGTGACAGGACGAAGACCTACGAGCAGTACTTC. Its translation: CANSDRTKTYEQYF.

This chain links TRBV2 with TRBJ2-7; weak D call: TRBD1 (5 bases). Deletions cut 5 bases from V and 5 bases from J, with 10 bases between. The length of the CDR3 is 12 residues. Germline V gives CDR1 SNHLY, CDR2 FYNNEI. The CDR3 DNA sequence: TGTGCCAGCAGTTTGATAGGGGACGAGCAGTACTTC. This codes for CASSLIGDEQYF. Full variable domain (outside the CDR3, taken from reference TRBV2 and TRBJ2-7): EPEVTQTPSHQVTQMGQEVILRCVPISNHLYFYWYRQILGQKVEFLVSFYNNEISEKSEIFDDQFSVERPDGSNFTLKIRSTKLEDSAMYFCASSLIGDEQYFGPGTRLTVT.

The rearrangement uses TRBV4-3 and TRBJ2-3; 11 positions match TRBD2. The CDR3 runs 19 residues. CDR1 is LGHNA, CDR2 YSLEER, per germline. Germline trimming cut 1 base from V and 0 bases from J; bases unmatched to any gene: 9. CDR3 bases: TGCGCCAGCAGCCAAGTTAAACTAGCGGGAGCCGCTAGCACAGATACGCAGTATTTT. It translates to CASSQVKLAGAASTDTQYF.

This chain joins TRBV6-1 and TRBJ2-1; 7 positions agree with TRBD1. Germline lookup yields CDR1 MNHNS and CDR2 SASEGT. The V and J ends lost 4 bases and 7 bases, in that order; junction bases with no gene match: 7. This CDR3 spans 14 amino acids. Here the CDR3 reads CASSALGGRNEQFF. The CDR3 nucleotides are TGTGCCAGCAGTGCGTTAGGGGGCCGGAATGAGCAGTTCTTC.

Points on this clone: Other DNA sequences in the same sample also yield this CDR3. This sequence joins TRBV11-2 and TRBJ2-1; TRBD2 is a possible D gene (6 bases). Trimming cost V 1 base and J 1 base, with 8 bases left between them. This CDR3 is 15 amino acids long. Germline V gives CDR1 SGHAT, CDR2 FQNNGV. CDR3 in amino acids: CASSLAGSSYNEQFF. CDR3 sequence (DNA): TGTGCCAGCAGCTTAGCCGGGAGTTCCTACAATGAGCAGTTCTTC.

The rearrangement uses TRBV4-3 and TRBJ2-7, with D tentatively TRBD1 or TRBD2 (5 bases each). The CDR3 consists of 15 residues. V lost 3 bases and J 5 bases, leaving 17 bases between the germline ends. Germline V lookup: CDR1 LGHNA, CDR2 YSLEER. The DNA for the CDR3 is TGCGCCAGCAGCCACGACCGAGGGGTGCGCAACGAGCAGTACTTC. It yields the protein CASSHDRGVRNEQYF.

The chain uses TRBV11-2 and TRBJ1-5; possibly TRBD1 for D (5 bases). V lost 3 bases, J lost 0 bases, and 9 bases lay in between. Looked up from germline, CDR1 is SGHAT and CDR2 is FQNNGV. This CDR3 region has 15 residues. CDR3 sequence reads: CASSLGVGSNQPQHF. DNA for the CDR3: TGTGCCAGCAGCTTGGGGGTGGGTAGCAATCAGCCCCAGCATTTT. The complete variable domain, with remaining parts taken from reference TRBV11-2 and TRBJ1-5, reads EAGVAQSPRYKIIEKRQSVAFWCNPISGHATLYWYQQILGQGPKLLIQFQNNGVVDDSQLPKDRFSAERLKGVDSTLKIQPAKLEDSAVYLCASSLGVGSNQPQHFGDGTRLSIL.

The chain has TRBV11-3 and TRBJ2-7; 8 bases are shared with TRBD1. There are 14 residues in the CDR3. The germline V gene has CDR1 SGHNT and CDR2 YENEEA. The trim removed 1 base at V and 2 bases at J, leaving 1 base unmatched. CDR3 loop: CASSLGTGTYEQYF. The CDR3 region has the DNA TGTGCCAGCAGCTTAGGGACAGGGACCTACGAGCAGTACTTC.

This clone came up once. The genes are TRBV9 and TRBJ1-3; 9 bases are shared with TRBD1. This CDR3 comprises 17 residues. V lost 1 base and J lost 0; bases outside the gene matches: 5. Germline CDR1 and CDR2: SGDLS and YYNGEE. CDR3 DNA: TGTGCCAGCAGCGTATGGGACAGGGCCCGCTCTGGAAACACCATATATTTT. This gives the protein CASSVWDRARSGNTIYF.

V gene TRBV30 combines with J gene TRBJ2-7; the match to TRBD2 covers 8 bases. The junction had 10 bases not matched to a gene; V was cut back by 1 base and J by 2 bases. This CDR3 contains 16 residues. Per germline, CDR1 GTSNPN and CDR2 SVGIG (reference sequence). For the CDR3, the DNA is TGTGCCTGGAGTGGACCCCTATACGGGGGGGCCTACGAGCAGTACTTC. Protein sequence: CAWSGPLYGGAYEQYF.

The V gene is TRBV21-1, the J gene TRBJ1-3; TRBD1 is the table's D call and was not checked against the DNA. TRBV21-1 is a recognized pseudogene. The CDR3 extends over 20 amino acids. The CDR3 reads CASSPHPGTGKLMGGNTIYF. The CDR3 region has the DNA TGTGCCAGCAGCCCGCATCCAGGGACAGGGAAATTGATGGGTGGAAACACCATATATTTT.